This TCR beta chain was obtained from a study of CD8 T cells in Susac syndrome. Points from the study as a whole: As acknowledged by the study, its TCR sequencing and HLA analysis included a relatively small number of individuals.

To note about this clonotype: The antigen remains unidentified.

The CDR3 sequence is 17 residues long. Random hexamers were used to reverse transcribe roughly 0.5 to 1 ug of RNA. TCRdb passed the immunoSEQ multiplex PCR reads through MiXCR, listing each CDR3 protein once. This sample carries about 300,000 distinct CDR3 sequences, roughly nine tenths of them seen once, and the ten largest clones take approximately 0.065%. The chain links TRBV21-1 to TRBJ2-3; the D call of TRBD2 is as the table states it, not checked on the DNA. TRBV21-1 is a pseudogene segment. The sequence was obtained from a human donor with multiple sclerosis. The sample was CD4+ T cells from PBMCs. CDR3 bases: TGTGCCAGCAGCAGCATGGGGACTAGCCCTGCCACAGATACGCAGTATTTT. This translates into CASSSMGTSPATDTQYF.